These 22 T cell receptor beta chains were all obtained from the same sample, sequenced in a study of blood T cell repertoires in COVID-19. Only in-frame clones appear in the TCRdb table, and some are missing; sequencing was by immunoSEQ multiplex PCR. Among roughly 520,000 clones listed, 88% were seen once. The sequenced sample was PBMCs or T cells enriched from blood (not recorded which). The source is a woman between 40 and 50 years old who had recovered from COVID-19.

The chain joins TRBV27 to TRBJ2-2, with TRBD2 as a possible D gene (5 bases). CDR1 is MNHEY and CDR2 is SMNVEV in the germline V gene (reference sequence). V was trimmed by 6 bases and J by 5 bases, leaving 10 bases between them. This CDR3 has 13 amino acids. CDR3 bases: TGTGCCAGCAGGCAGCGGTCGACCGGGGAGCTGTTTTTT. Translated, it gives CASRQRSTGELFF.

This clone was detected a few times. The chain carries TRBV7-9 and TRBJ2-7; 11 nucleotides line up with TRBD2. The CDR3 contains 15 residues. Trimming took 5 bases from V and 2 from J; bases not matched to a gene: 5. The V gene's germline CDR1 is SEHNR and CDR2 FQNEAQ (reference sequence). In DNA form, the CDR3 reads TGTGCCAGCAGCGGTGGACTAGCGGGTGCCTACGAGCAGTACTTC. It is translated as CASSGGLAGAYEQYF.

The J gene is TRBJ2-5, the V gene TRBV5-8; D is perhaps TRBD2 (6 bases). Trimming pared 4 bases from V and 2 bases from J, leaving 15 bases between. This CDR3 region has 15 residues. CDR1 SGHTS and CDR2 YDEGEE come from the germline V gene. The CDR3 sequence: CASSRGLPGQETQYF. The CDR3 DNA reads TGTGCCAGCAGCCGGGGACTGCCAGGGCAAGAGACCCAGTACTTC.

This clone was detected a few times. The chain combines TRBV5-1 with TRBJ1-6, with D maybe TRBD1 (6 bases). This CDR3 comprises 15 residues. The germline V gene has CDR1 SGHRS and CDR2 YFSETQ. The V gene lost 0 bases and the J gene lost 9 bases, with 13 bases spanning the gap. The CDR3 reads CASSLEGGLRSPLHF. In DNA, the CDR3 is TGCGCCAGCAGCTTGGAGGGGGGGCTGCGTTCACCCCTCCACTTT. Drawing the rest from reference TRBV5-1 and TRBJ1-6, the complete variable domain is KAGVTQTPRYLIKTRGQQVTLSCSPISGHRSVSWYQQTPGQGLQFLFEYFSETQRNKGNFPGRFSGRQFSNSRSEMNVSTLELGDSALYLCASSLEGGLRSPLHFGNGTRLTVT.

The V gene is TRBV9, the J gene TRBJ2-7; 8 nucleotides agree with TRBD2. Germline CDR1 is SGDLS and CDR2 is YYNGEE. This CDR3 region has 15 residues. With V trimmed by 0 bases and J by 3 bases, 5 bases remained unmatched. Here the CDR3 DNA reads TGTGCCAGCAGCGTAGCGAGCGGGGGATACTACGAGCAGTACTTC. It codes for CASSVASGGYYEQYF.

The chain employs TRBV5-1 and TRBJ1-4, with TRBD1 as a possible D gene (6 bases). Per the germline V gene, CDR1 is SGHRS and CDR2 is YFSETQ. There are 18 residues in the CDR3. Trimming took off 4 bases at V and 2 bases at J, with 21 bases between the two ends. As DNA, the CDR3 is TGCGCCAGCAGCCCCACTCGCGGGGGCGACAGCACTAATGAAAAACTGTTTTTT. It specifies CASSPTRGGDSTNEKLFF. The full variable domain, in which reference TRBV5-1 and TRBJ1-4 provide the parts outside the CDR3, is KAGVTQTPRYLIKTRGQQVTLSCSPISGHRSVSWYQQTPGQGLQFLFEYFSETQRNKGNFPGRFSGRQFSNSRSEMNVSTLELGDSALYLCASSPTRGGDSTNEKLFFGSGTQLSVL.

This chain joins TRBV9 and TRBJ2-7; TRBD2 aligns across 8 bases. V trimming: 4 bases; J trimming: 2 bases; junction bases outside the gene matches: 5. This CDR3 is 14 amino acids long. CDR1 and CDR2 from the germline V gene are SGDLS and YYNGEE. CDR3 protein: CASSTSGSAYEQYF. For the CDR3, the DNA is TGTGCCAGCAGCACGAGCGGGAGCGCCTACGAGCAGTACTTC. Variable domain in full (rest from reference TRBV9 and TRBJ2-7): DSGVTQTPKHLITATGQRVTLRCSPRSGDLSVYWYQQSLDQGLQFLIQYYNGEERAKGNILERFSAQQFPDLHSELNLSSLELGDSALYFCASSTSGSAYEQYFGPGTRLTVT.

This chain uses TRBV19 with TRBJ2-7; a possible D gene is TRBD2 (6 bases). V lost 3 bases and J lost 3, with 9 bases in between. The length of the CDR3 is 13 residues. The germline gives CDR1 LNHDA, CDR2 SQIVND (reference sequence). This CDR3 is CASSMGLYYEQYF. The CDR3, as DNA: TGTGCCAGTAGTATGGGACTCTACTACGAGCAGTACTTC.

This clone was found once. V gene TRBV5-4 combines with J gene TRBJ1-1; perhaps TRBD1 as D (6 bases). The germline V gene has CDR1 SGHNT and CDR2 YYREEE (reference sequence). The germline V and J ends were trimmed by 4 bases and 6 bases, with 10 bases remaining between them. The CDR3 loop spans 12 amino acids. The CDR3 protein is CASSTDRSEAFF. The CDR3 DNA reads TGTGCCAGCAGCACGGACAGATCTGAAGCTTTCTTT.

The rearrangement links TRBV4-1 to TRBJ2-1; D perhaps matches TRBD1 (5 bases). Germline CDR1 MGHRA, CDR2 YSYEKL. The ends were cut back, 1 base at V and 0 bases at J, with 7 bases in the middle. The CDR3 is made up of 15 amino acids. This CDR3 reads CASSQVGASYNEQFF. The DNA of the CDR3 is TGCGCCAGCAGCCAAGTAGGGGCCTCCTACAATGAGCAGTTCTTC.

The CDR3 coding sequence is TGTGCCAGCAGCTCGGCTACAATACCTACGGGCACTGAAGCTTTCTTT. Its protein product is CASSSATIPTGTEAFF. The rearrangement joins TRBV11-2 to TRBJ1-1; D call uncertain. The CDR3 loop spans 16 amino acids. V was pared by 4 bases and J by 4 bases, with 19 bases between. Germline-derived CDR1 and CDR2 are SGHAT and FQNNGV.

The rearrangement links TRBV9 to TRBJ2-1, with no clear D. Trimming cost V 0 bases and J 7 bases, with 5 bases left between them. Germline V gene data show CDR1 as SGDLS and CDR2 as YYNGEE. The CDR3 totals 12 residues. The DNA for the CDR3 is TGTGCCAGCAGCGTAGGGCCAAATGAGCAGTTCTTC. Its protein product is CASSVGPNEQFF.

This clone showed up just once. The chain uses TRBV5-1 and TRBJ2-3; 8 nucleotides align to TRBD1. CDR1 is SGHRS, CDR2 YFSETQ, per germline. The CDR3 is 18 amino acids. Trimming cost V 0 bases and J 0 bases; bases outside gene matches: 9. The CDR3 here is CASSLAAGGTASTDTQYF. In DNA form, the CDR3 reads TGCGCCAGCAGCTTGGCCGCAGGGGGCACAGCTAGCACAGATACGCAGTATTTT.

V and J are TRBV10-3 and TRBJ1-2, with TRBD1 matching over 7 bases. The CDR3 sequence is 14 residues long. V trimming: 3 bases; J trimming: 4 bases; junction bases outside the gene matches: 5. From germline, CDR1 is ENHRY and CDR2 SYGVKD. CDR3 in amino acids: CAISDQQGFYGYTF. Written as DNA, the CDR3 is TGTGCCATCAGTGACCAACAGGGGTTCTATGGCTACACCTTC.

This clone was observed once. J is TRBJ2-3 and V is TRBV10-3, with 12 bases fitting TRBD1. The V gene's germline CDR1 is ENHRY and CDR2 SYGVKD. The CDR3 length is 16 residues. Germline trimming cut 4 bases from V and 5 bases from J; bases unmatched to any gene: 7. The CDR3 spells CAISGRDRGLGDTQYF. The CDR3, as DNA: TGTGCCATCAGTGGCCGGGACAGGGGGCTGGGAGATACGCAGTATTTT.

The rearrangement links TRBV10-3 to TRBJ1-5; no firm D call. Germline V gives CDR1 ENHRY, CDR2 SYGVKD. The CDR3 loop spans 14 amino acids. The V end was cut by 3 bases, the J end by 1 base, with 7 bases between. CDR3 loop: CAISEYSSNQPQHF. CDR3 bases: TGTGCCATCAGTGAATACAGCAGCAATCAGCCCCAGCATTTT.

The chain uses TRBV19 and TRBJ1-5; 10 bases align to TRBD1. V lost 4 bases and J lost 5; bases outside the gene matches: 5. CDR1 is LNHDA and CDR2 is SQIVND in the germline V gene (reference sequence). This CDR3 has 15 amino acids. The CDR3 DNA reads TGTGCCAGTAGTAGCAGGACAGGGGGAGATCAGCCCCAGCATTTT. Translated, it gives CASSSRTGGDQPQHF.

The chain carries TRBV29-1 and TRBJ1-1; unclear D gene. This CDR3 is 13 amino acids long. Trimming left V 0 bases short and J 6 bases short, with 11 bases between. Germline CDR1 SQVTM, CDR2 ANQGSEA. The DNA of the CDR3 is TGCAGCGTTGAAGATCCGGGTGTGGCTGAAGCTTTCTTT. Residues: CSVEDPGVAEAFF.

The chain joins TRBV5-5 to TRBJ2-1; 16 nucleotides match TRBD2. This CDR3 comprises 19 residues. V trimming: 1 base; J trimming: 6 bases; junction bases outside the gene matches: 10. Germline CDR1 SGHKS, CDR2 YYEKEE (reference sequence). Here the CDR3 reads CASSLPGTSGRAGINEQFF. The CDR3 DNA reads TGTGCCAGCAGCTTGCCCGGGACTAGCGGGAGGGCGGGGATCAATGAGCAGTTCTTC.

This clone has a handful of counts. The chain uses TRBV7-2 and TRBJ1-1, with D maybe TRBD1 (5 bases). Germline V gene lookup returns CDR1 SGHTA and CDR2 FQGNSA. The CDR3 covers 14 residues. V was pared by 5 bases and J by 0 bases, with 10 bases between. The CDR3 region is CASSVWGVNTEAFF. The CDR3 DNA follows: TGTGCCAGCAGCGTGTGGGGGGTGAACACTGAAGCTTTCTTT.

The CDR3 here is CAISDKTGNTEAFF. CDR3 nucleotide sequence: TGTGCCATCAGTGACAAGACAGGGAACACTGAAGCTTTCTTT. The chain has TRBV10-3 and TRBJ1-1; D may be TRBD1 (6 bases). The V end lost 3 bases, the J end lost 1 base, and 9 bases lay between the germline ends. The CDR3 consists of 14 residues. Germline V CDR1 and CDR2: ENHRY, SYGVKD.

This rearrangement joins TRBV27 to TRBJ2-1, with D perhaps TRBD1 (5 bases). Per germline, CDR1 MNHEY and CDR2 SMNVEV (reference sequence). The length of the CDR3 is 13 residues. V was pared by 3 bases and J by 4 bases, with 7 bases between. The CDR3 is CASSLDTYNEQFF. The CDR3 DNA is TGTGCCAGCAGTTTGGACACATACAATGAGCAGTTCTTC.